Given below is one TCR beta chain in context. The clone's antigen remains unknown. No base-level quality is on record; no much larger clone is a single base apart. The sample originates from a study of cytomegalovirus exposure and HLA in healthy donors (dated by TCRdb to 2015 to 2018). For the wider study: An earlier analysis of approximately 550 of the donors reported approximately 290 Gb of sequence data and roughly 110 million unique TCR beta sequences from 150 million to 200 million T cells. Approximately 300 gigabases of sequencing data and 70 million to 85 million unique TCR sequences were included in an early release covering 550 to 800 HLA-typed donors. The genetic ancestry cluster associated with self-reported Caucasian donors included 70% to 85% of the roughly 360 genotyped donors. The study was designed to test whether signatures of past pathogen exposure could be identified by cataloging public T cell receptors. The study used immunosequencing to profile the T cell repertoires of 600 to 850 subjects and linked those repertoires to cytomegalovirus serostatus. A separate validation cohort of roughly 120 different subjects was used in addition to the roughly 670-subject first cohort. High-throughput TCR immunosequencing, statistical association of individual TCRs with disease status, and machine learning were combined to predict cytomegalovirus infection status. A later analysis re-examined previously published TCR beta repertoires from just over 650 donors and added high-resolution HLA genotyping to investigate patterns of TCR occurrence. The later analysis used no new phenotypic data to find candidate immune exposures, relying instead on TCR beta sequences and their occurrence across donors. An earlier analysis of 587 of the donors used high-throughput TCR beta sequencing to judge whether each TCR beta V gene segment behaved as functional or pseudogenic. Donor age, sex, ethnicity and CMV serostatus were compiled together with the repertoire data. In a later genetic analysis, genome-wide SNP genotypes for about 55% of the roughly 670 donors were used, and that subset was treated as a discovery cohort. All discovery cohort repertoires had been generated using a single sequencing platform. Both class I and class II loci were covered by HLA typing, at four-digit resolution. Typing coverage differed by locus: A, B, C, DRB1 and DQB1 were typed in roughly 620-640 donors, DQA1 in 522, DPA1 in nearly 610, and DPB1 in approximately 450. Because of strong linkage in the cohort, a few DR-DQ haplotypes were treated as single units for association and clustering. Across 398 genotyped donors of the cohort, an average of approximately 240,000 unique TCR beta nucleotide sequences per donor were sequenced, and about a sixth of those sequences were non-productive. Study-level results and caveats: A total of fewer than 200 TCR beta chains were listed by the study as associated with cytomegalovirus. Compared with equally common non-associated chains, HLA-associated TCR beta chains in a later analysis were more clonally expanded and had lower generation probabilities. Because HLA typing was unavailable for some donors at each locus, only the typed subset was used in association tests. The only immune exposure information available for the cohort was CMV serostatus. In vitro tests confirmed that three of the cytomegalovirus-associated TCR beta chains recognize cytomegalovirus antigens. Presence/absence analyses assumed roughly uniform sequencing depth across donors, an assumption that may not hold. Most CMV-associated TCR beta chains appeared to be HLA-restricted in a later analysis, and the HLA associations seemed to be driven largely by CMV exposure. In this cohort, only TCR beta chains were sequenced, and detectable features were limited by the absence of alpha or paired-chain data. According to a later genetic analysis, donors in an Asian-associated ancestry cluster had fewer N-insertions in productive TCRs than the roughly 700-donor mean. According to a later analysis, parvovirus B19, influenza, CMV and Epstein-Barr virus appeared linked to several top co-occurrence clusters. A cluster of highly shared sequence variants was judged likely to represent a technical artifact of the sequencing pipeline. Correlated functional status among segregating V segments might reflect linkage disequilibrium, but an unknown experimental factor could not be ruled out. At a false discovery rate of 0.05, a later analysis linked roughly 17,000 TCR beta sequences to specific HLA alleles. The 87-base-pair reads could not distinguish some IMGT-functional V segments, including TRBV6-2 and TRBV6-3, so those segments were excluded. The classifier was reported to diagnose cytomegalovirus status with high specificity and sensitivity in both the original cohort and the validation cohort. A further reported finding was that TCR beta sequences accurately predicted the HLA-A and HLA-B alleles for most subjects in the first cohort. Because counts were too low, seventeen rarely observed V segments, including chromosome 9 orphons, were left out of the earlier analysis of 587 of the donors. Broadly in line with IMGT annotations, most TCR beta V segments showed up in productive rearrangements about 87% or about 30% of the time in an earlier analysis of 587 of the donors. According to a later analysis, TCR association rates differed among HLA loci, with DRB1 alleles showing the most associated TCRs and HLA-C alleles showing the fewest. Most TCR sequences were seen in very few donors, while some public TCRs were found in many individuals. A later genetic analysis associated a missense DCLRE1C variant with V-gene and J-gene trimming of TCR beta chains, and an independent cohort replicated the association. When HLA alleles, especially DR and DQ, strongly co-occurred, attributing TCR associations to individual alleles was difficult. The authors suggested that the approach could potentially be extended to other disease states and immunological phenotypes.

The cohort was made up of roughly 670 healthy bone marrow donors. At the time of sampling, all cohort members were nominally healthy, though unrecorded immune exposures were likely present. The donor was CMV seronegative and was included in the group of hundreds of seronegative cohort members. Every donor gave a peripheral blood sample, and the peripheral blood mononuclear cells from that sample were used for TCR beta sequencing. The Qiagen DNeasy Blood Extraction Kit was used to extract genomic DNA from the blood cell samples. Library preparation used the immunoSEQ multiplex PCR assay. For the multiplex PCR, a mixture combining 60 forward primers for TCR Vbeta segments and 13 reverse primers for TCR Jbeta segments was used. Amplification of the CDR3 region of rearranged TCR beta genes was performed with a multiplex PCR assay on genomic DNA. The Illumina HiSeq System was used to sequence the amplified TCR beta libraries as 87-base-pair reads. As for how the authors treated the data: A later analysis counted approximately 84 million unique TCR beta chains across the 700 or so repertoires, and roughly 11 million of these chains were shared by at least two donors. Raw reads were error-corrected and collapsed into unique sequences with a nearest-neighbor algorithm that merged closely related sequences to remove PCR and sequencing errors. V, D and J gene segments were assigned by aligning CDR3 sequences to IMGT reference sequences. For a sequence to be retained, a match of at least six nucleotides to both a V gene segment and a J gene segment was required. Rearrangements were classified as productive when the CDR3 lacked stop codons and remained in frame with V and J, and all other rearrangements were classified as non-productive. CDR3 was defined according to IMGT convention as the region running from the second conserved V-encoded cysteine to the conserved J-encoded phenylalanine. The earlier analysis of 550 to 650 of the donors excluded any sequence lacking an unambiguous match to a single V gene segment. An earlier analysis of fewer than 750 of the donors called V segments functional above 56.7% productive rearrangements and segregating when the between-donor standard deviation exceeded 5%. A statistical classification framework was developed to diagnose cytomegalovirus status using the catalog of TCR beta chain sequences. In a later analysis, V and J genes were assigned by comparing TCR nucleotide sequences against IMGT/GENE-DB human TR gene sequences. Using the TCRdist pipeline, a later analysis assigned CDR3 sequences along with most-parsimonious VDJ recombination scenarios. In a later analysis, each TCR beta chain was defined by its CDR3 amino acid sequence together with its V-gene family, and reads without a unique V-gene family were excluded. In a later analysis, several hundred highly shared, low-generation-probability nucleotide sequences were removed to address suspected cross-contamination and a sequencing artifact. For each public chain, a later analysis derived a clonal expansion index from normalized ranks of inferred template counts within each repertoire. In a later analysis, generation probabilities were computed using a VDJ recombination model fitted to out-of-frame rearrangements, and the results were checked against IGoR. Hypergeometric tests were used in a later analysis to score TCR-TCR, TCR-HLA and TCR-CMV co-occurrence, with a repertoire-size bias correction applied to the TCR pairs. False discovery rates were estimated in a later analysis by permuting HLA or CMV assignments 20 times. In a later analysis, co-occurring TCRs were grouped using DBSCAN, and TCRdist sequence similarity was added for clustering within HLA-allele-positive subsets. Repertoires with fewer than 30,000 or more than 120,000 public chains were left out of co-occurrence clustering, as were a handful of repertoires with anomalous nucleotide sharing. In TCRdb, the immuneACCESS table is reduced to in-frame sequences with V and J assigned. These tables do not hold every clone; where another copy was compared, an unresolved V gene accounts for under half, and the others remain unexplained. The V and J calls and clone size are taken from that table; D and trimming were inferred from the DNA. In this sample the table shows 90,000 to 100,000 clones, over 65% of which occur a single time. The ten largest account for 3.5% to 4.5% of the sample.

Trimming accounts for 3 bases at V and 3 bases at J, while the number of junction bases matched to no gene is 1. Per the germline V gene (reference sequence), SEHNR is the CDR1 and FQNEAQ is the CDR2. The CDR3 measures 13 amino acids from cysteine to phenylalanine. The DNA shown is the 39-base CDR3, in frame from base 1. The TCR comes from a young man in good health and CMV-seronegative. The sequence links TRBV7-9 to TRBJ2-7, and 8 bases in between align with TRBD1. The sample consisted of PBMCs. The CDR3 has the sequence CASSFDRGYEQYF. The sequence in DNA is TGTGCCAGCAGCTTTGACAGGGGCTACGAGCAGTACTTC. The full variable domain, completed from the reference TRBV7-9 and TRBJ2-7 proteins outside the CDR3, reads DTGVSQNPRHKITKRGQNVTFRCDPISEHNRLYWYRQTLGQGPEFLTYFQNEAQLEKSRLLSDRFSAERPKGSFSTLEIQRTEQGDSAMYLCASSFDRGYEQYFGPGTRLTVT.